This T cell receptor beta chain was captured by sequencing in a study of shared clonotypes between healthy human individuals (dated by TCRdb to 2018 to 2020). For the study in its entirety: The cohort comprised two women and a few men aged 18 to 49 years. For each donor, three plates each were used for CD4 naive and CD4 memory, two plates were used for CD8 naive, and one plate was used for CD8 memory. To estimate repertoire size and how much clonotypes are shared between individuals, the study performed deep sequencing of blood TCR repertoires from five healthy adults. To increase sequencing depth and limit assay-specific biases, TCR repertoire library preparation and sequencing were carried out by different laboratories using diverse techniques. Leukapheresis yielded between about 0.94 and 9.5 billion PBMCs per donor.

Overall study results and their limits: The small number of donors limited the genetic and exposure-history diversity represented. When four donors were compared, the shared fraction of clonotypes was about 5.5% for naive CD4, around 3.6% for naive CD8, more than 2% for memory CD4, and under 0.5% for memory CD8. Naive subsets generally had larger estimated clonotype richness than memory subsets did. Higher generation probabilities were observed for clonotypes shared by all four sorted-subset donors than for non-shared clonotypes. Even with the large sequencing depth, rarefaction of the sorted-subset datasets indicated that sequencing was incomplete. Pairwise subsampling led to the expectation that sequencing depth would affect the degree of clonotype sharing among donors. Sampling was restricted to blood, and TCR repertoires in tissues likely differ from the TCR repertoires found in blood.

TCR CDR3 regions were amplified from genomic DNA by multiplex PCR using the deep immunoSEQ assay. For each cell subset, the extracted genomic DNA was distributed evenly across all wells of several immunoSEQ 96-well plates, and each plate served as one replicate. For sorted subsets, each replicate PCR was loaded with approximately 190 ng genomic DNA, equivalent to about 30,000 T cell genomes. Purified libraries were quantified with a Qubit 3.0 fluorometer, sized on a Bioanalyzer 2100, and re-quantified with the KAPA Library Quantification kit. A separate single-read 150-cycle Illumina NextSeq 550 flow cell was used to sequence each immunoSEQ 96-well plate. The study's own analysis went as follows. Because only junctional sequences without quality scores were contained in the immunoSEQ output, filtering matching that applied to full-length reads could not be performed. To assign V/J genes and CDR3, sequences were annotated using PyIR, a Python wrapper for IgBLAST v1.9, with IMGT germline references. Reads were filtered out if the reads had weak V/J assignments (E-value above 1e-6), no CDR3, stop codons, out-of-frame junctions, or ambiguous translated residues. A V3J clonotype was defined by an identical inferred V gene, J gene, and CDR3 amino acid sequence. Percentage overlap between repertoires was computed as shared unique clonotypes divided by the size of the smaller repertoire. RTK rarefaction, the Chao1 estimator, and Recon v2.1 estimates of unobserved clonotypes were used to assess repertoire richness. Generation probabilities were computed with OLGA for all TCRbeta clonotypes obtained by the gDNA method from a few donors. The table was pulled from immuneACCESS by TCRdb, which kept in-frame rearrangements only. Such tables lose some clones; where checked, under half of the loss comes from unresolved V genes, and the rest has no known cause. Clone size and V and J calls were adopted from that table, with D and trimming inferred from the DNA. In this sample the table shows roughly 2.6 million clones, 90% to 95% of which occur a single time. Together, the top ten hold around 0.14% of the sample.

With respect to this clone: What antigen it recognizes has not been identified. Qualities for individual bases were not recorded, and no much larger clone is one base off.

Healthy HIV-negative adults with no recently reported acute infections or vaccinations were included as donors. Every donor was a Caucasian adult residing in Nashville, Tennessee, USA. CD4+ T cells were enriched through magnetic negative selection, after which naive cells were positively selected on CD45RA and the remaining negative fraction served as the memory subset. Blood was obtained by leukapheresis, after which PBMCs were separated by Ficoll-Histopaque density gradient centrifugation and cryopreserved in liquid nitrogen vapor phase. Purity and quantity of every magnetically sorted T cell population were checked by analytical flow cytometry. Each sorted fraction had its genomic DNA isolated and then quantified by UV absorbance on a Nanodrop 2000c. This clonotype was sampled from a man younger than 35 in good health. Sequencing used naive CD4+ T cells sorted from blood. The label giving this sample's cell subset or site can be read as: CD45RA+ positively selected.

For the CDR3, the sequence is CASSLDRPPNEKLFF. The DNA sequence is TGCGCCAGCAGCTTGGACAGACCCCCTAATGAAAAACTGTTTTTT. The rearrangement joined TRBV5-1 to TRBJ1-4; the D segment cannot be called with confidence. Per the germline V gene, SGHRS is the CDR1 and YFSETQ is the CDR2. The CDR3 sequence holds 15 residues, the cysteine and phenylalanine included. Only the CDR3 DNA stays, 45 bases, in frame from base 1. V is reduced by 0 bases and J by 3 bases, leaving a spacing of 9 bases between them.